The 30 T cell receptor beta chains presented below share a single source sample, sequenced in a study of T-cell reconstitution after alpha-beta-depleted transplantation in children. Unique molecular identifiers were used in preparing the TCRbeta library. One entry per CDR3 protein, called by TCRdb with MiXCR from the PCR reads. The sample shows just over 950,000 distinct CDR3 sequences, around 30% of them seen only once. This specimen was PBMCs, mostly from graft donor cells, taken 360 days after TCRalphabeta/CD19-depleted stem cell transplant. The receptors were gathered from a boy under two years old who had a stem cell transplant for SCID, so the T cells may come from the graft donor.

The J gene is TRBJ2-3, the V gene TRBV20-1; 13 nucleotides match TRBD2. Unmatched junction bases numbered 5, after V lost 6 bases and J lost 5 bases. Germline CDR1 is DFQATT and CDR2 is SNEGSKA (reference sequence). This CDR3 is built from 14 residues. CDR3 nucleotide sequence: TGCAGTGCCGGGACTAGCGGGGATGTAGATACGCAGTATTTT. Residues: CSAGTSGDVDTQYF.

The V gene is TRBV7-6, the J gene TRBJ2-3, with 10 nucleotides matching TRBD2. The CDR3 runs to 15 residues. Germline V lookup: CDR1 SGHVS, CDR2 FNYEAQ. J lost 4 bases, V lost 2 bases, and 3 bases had no gene match. The CDR3, as DNA: TGTGCCAGCAGCTTATTGAGCGGGGGGGCAGATACGCAGTATTTT. Residues: CASSLLSGGADTQYF.

V is TRBV5-1 and J is TRBJ2-3; D is tentatively TRBD1 or TRBD2 (8 bases each). CDR3 size: 17 residues. Between the trimmed V and J ends, which lost 3 bases and 4 bases, there was a span of 21 bases. Per germline, CDR1 SGHRS and CDR2 YFSETQ. CDR3 bases: TGCGCCAGCAGCTCCCTTCGACAGGGGCGGGGGGCAGATACGCAGTATTTT. Protein sequence: CASSSLRQGRGADTQYF.

The chain is built from TRBV20-1 and TRBJ2-7; TRBD1 matches at 10 bases. CDR1 is DFQATT, CDR2 SNEGSKA, per germline (reference sequence). The CDR3 covers 13 residues. V trimming: 6 bases; J trimming: 5 bases; junction bases outside the gene matches: 7. The CDR3 DNA sequence: TGCAGTGCGGGCCGGGACAGGGGAGACGAGCAGTACTTC. The encoded protein is CSAGRDRGDEQYF.

This chain connects TRBV4-2 to TRBJ1-1, with 9 bases fitting TRBD1. The CDR3 sequence is 14 residues long. Germline CDR1 LGHNA, CDR2 YNFKEQ. V dropped 1 base and J dropped 8; count of bases not matched to a gene: 5. CDR3 residues: CASSQADRGGEAFF. The CDR3 nucleotides are TGTGCCAGCAGCCAAGCTGACAGGGGGGGAGAAGCTTTCTTT.

The chain is built from TRBV12-3 or TRBV12-4 and TRBJ1-5, with D hard to call. V gave up 5 bases and J gave up 1 base, with 9 bases separating them. The CDR3 runs 14 residues. CDR3 region: CASSIGPSNQPQHF. The DNA for the CDR3 is TGTGCCAGCAGTATAGGCCCGAGCAATCAGCCCCAGCATTTT.

The genes are TRBV12-3 or TRBV12-4 and TRBJ2-3; D may match TRBD1 or TRBD2 (6 bases each). The V gene lost 2 bases and the J gene lost 5 bases, with 14 bases spanning the gap. The CDR3 has 15 residues. CDR3 loop: CASSLSGATLDTQYF. DNA of the CDR3: TGTGCCAGCAGTTTATCGGGGGCCACGCTAGATACGCAGTATTTT.

This clonotype has just a few counts. V and J are TRBV18 and TRBJ2-6; unclear D gene. Germline CDR1 KGHSH, CDR2 LQKENI. This CDR3 region has 14 residues. V was clipped by 2 bases and J by 2 bases, with 4 bases between them. The CDR3 loop reads CASSPGAGANVLTF. The DNA for the CDR3 is TGTGCCAGCTCACCAGGGGCTGGGGCCAACGTCCTGACTTTC.

J is TRBJ2-7 and V is TRBV27, with 7 bases identical to TRBD1. Germline CDR1 and CDR2: MNHEY and SMNVEV (reference sequence). The CDR3 totals 16 residues. The trim removed 5 bases at V and 0 bases at J, leaving 10 bases unmatched. The CDR3 sequence is CASSLTGAWSSYEQYF. The CDR3 DNA reads TGTGCCAGCAGTCTAACAGGGGCGTGGAGCTCCTACGAGCAGTACTTC.

The rearrangement uses TRBV6-5 and TRBJ2-1, with 13 bases identical to TRBD2. This CDR3 spans 17 amino acids. With 4 bases clipped from V and 8 bases from J, the junction kept 11 bases outside the gene matches. Germline V gives CDR1 MNHEY, CDR2 SVGAGI. The CDR3 bases are TGTGCCAGCAGTTCCCCCACGACTAGCGGGGGGATTGATGAGCAGTTCTTC. Translation gives CASSSPTTSGGIDEQFF.

This chain uses TRBV18 with TRBJ1-1, with 8 bases fitting TRBD1. V lost 6 bases, J lost 0 bases, and 6 bases stayed unmatched. The CDR3 is 15 residues long. Germline V gives CDR1 KGHSH, CDR2 LQKENI. The CDR3 region is CASSAQGALNTEAFF. Written as DNA, the CDR3 is TGTGCCAGCTCGGCCCAGGGGGCCCTGAACACTGAAGCTTTCTTT.

This clonotype was seen only a few times. The rearrangement uses TRBV12-3 or TRBV12-4 and TRBJ2-7; D not resolved. The CDR3 spans 12 residues. V was cut by 2 bases and J by 4 bases, with 6 bases left in between. The chain's CDR3 is CASSLRLYEQYF. The CDR3 DNA follows: TGTGCCAGCAGTTTACGTCTTTACGAGCAGTACTTC.

The rearrangement links TRBV6-5 to TRBJ1-5; TRBD1 matches at 9 bases. The V gene end was trimmed by 6 bases and the J gene end by 2 bases; junction bases not matched to a gene: 11. CDR3 length equals 17 residues. Germline V lookup: CDR1 MNHEY, CDR2 SVGAGI. This CDR3 reads CASSPKAGTGRNQPQHF. The DNA of the CDR3 is TGTGCCAGCAGCCCGAAAGCCGGGACAGGGCGCAATCAGCCCCAGCATTTT.

This clonotype appeared a few times. The chain recombines TRBV7-2 with TRBJ2-5; weak D call: TRBD1 (5 bases). With 4 bases removed from V and 4 bases from J, the gap between germline ends came to 16 bases. This CDR3 has 15 residues. Germline V gene sequence: CDR1 SGHTA, CDR2 FQGNSA. The CDR3 nucleotides read TGTGCCAGCAGCTCCCTCAGTCCAGGGTCAGAGACCCAGTACTTC. Translating it yields CASSSLSPGSETQYF.

The table lists this clonotype with a few counts. This chain joins TRBV12-3 or TRBV12-4 and TRBJ2-5; 7 bases match TRBD2. J lost 2 bases, V lost 5 bases, and 14 bases had no gene match. This CDR3 comprises 17 residues. As DNA, the CDR3 is TGTGCCAGCAGTAAGTCACGCCGGGACTACAGACAAGAGACCCAGTACTTC. Amino acids: CASSKSRRDYRQETQYF.

The V and J genes are TRBV12-3 or TRBV12-4 and TRBJ2-1; the match to TRBD2 covers 7 bases. V shed 6 bases and J 6 bases; nucleotides not matched to a gene: 11. CDR3 length: 15 amino acids. The DNA for the CDR3 is TGTGCCAGCAGCCCAACCGGGACTATACTCAATGAGCAGTTCTTC. Translation gives CASSPTGTILNEQFF.

This sequence joins TRBV7-9 and TRBJ2-3; 8 positions match TRBD1. CDR1 and CDR2 from the germline V gene are SEHNR and FQNEAQ (reference sequence). The length of the CDR3 is 12 residues. With V trimmed by 5 bases and J by 10 bases, 5 bases remained unmatched. The CDR3 nucleotides read TGTGCCAGCAGCCAAGGACAGGGAGCGCAGTATTTT. Protein sequence: CASSQGQGAQYF.

This clonotype turned up a few times. This sequence joins TRBV7-9 and TRBJ2-3, with D hard to call. Trimming removed 1 base at V and 4 bases at J, with 12 bases between. Germline V lookup: CDR1 SEHNR, CDR2 FQNEAQ (reference sequence). CDR3 length: 15 amino acids. Written as DNA, the CDR3 is TGTGCCAGCAGCTTAGTAGCACCGGGCGCAGATACGCAGTATTTT. Amino acid sequence: CASSLVAPGADTQYF.

This chain connects TRBV5-5 to TRBJ1-5; D is uncertain. The V gene's germline CDR1 is SGHKS and CDR2 YYEKEE (reference sequence). V was cut by 0 bases and J by 3 bases, with 10 bases left in between. The CDR3 loop spans 15 amino acids. CDR3 loop: CASSLDVPINQPQHF. In nucleotides, the CDR3 is TGTGCCAGCAGCTTGGATGTCCCCATCAATCAGCCCCAGCATTTT.

V gene TRBV4-1 combines with J gene TRBJ2-1; D is unclear. CDR1 and CDR2 from the germline V gene are MGHRA and YSYEKL. The CDR3 has 17 residues. V was trimmed by 0 bases and J by 0 bases, leaving 12 bases between them. Here the CDR3 reads CASSQESHLGSYNEQFF. The CDR3 DNA reads TGCGCCAGCAGCCAAGAGTCCCACTTGGGCTCCTACAATGAGCAGTTCTTC.

This clonotype was seen more than once but under ten times. The chain carries TRBV27 and TRBJ2-5, with 10 positions matching TRBD1. V lost 6 bases, J lost 5 bases, and 3 bases stayed unmatched. The CDR3 spans 13 residues. Germline CDR1 and CDR2: MNHEY and SMNVEV (reference sequence). CDR3: CASRGQGVETQYF. The DNA for the CDR3 is TGTGCCAGCAGAGGACAGGGGGTCGAGACCCAGTACTTC.

The rearrangement joins TRBV4-3 to TRBJ1-1; D unclear. V was shortened by 0 bases and J by 3 bases, with 11 bases between the two germline ends. The CDR3 length is 15 residues. Germline lookup yields CDR1 LGHNA and CDR2 YSLEER. The CDR3 loop reads CASSQDSGYDTEAFF. The CDR3, as DNA: TGCGCCAGCAGCCAAGATTCGGGATATGACACTGAAGCTTTCTTT.

V usage is TRBV6-6 and J usage is TRBJ2-3, with unresolved D. This CDR3 spans 13 amino acids. V gave up 7 bases and J gave up 0 bases, with 8 bases separating them. Germline V lookup: CDR1 MNHNY, CDR2 SVGAGI (reference sequence). This CDR3 is CASNAFSTDTQYF. CDR3 in DNA: TGTGCCAGCAATGCATTTAGCACAGATACGCAGTATTTT.

Here the CDR3 reads CASSVESDPSNEQFF. CDR3 DNA sequence: TGTGCCAGCAGCGTAGAGAGTGACCCTTCCAATGAGCAGTTCTTC. This chain joins TRBV9 and TRBJ2-1; D remains ambiguous. V dropped 0 bases and J dropped 6 bases, with 13 bases sitting between them. The CDR3 covers 15 residues. Germline loops: CDR1 SGDLS, CDR2 YYNGEE.

This clonotype occurred a few times. This rearrangement joins TRBV9 to TRBJ2-5; tentative D call: TRBD1 (5 bases). This CDR3 contains 15 residues. Trimming shortened V by 0 bases and J by 2 bases, and 11 bases separated the two germline ends. Germline assignment: CDR1 SGDLS and CDR2 YYNGEE. The CDR3 protein is CASSVDGADQETQYF. CDR3 DNA: TGTGCCAGCAGCGTAGATGGGGCAGATCAAGAGACCCAGTACTTC.

This clonotype was seen a few times. The chain has TRBV7-2 and TRBJ2-5; 9 bases match TRBD2. The CDR3 covers 16 residues. Germline trimming cut 5 bases from V and 0 bases from J; bases unmatched to any gene: 7. Germline V gene sequence: CDR1 SGHTA, CDR2 FQGNSA. The chain's CDR3 is CASSVQRGAYQETQYF. In nucleotides, the CDR3 is TGTGCCAGCAGCGTTCAGCGGGGGGCGTACCAAGAGACCCAGTACTTC.

V gene TRBV29-1 combines with J gene TRBJ2-1; D call uncertain. V lost 4 bases, J lost 3 bases, and 13 bases lay in between. This CDR3 contains 14 residues. Germline CDR1 is SQVTM and CDR2 is ANQGSEA. The CDR3 here is CSVVGRLVYNEQFF. The CDR3 region has the DNA TGCAGCGTTGTGGGCAGGCTAGTCTACAATGAGCAGTTCTTC.

The CDR3 sequence: CASSLFTKDEQYF. The CDR3 coding sequence is TGCGCCAGCAGCTTGTTTACTAAGGACGAGCAGTACTTC. The gene calls are TRBV5-1 and TRBJ2-7; unclear D gene. Trimming cost V 1 base and J 5 bases, with 10 bases left between them. The germline V gene encodes CDR1 SGHRS and CDR2 YFSETQ. The CDR3 totals 13 residues. The whole variable domain, remainder taken from reference TRBV5-1 and TRBJ2-7, is KAGVTQTPRYLIKTRGQQVTLSCSPISGHRSVSWYQQTPGQGLQFLFEYFSETQRNKGNFPGRFSGRQFSNSRSEMNVSTLELGDSALYLCASSLFTKDEQYFGPGTRLTVT.

This rearrangement joins TRBV5-1 to TRBJ2-3, with 8 bases lining up with TRBD1. The junction had 6 bases not matched to a gene; V was cut back by 7 bases and J by 2 bases. Germline-derived CDR1 and CDR2 are SGHRS and YFSETQ. The CDR3 runs 14 residues. The CDR3 DNA reads TGCGCCAGCCAGAGGACAGGGTTCACAGATACGCAGTATTTT. It codes for CASQRTGFTDTQYF. The entire variable domain, with the rest obtained from reference TRBV5-1 and TRBJ2-3, is as follows: KAGVTQTPRYLIKTRGQQVTLSCSPISGHRSVSWYQQTPGQGLQFLFEYFSETQRNKGNFPGRFSGRQFSNSRSEMNVSTLELGDSALYLCASQRTGFTDTQYFGPGTRLTVL.

This clonotype was found a few times. The V and J genes are TRBV4-2 and TRBJ2-3; 11 bases are shared with TRBD1. CDR1 and CDR2 from the germline V gene are LGHNA and YNFKEQ. The CDR3 has 17 amino acids. The trim removed 4 bases at V and 4 bases at J, leaving 10 bases unmatched. CDR3 DNA: TGTGCCAGCAGCCCTCAGGGACAGGGGGTTACGGCAGATACGCAGTATTTT. It yields the protein CASSPQGQGVTADTQYF.